This paragraph reports one TCR beta chain. This clonotype was seen a handful of times. No cognate antigen has been identified for it. A much larger clone lies a single base off, so this may be a read error. These data originate in a study of breast tumors, draining lymph nodes, adjacent tissues (dated by TCRdb to the mid-2010s). The study in broad terms: TCR beta repertoires were compared across tumor, adjacent nontumor tissue and axillary lymph nodes obtained from breast cancer patients. In human breast cancer, the study set out to evaluate how tumor, surrounding tissue and draining lymph node repertoires relate to one another and whether T cells may move between these sites. What the research found in general, with its limitations: Tumor T-cell repertoires showed less diversity than lymph node repertoires and more diversity than nontumor tissue repertoires, and tumor T-cell repertoires showed preferential V and J gene usage. The conclusion that tumor T cells originate in lymph nodes was framed as consistent with a hypothesis rather than directly demonstrated. The data were judged consistent with most tumor T cells deriving from the lymph node and then expanding within tumor tissue. In luminal-like breast cancer, tumor and nontumor tissue repertoires resembled each other significantly more than in basal-like breast cancer.

The listed sequencing device is Illumina HiSeq 2000. Multiplex PCR amplification was used to build the TCR beta chain libraries. High-throughput sequencing was used to analyze the amplified TCR beta chain products. TCRdb trimmed the raw reads at Q25, called clones with MiXCR and kept productive beta chains. Merged by CDR3 protein, the rows form single entries marked with the most common genes and DNA. This sample has fewer than 300,000 distinct CDR3 sequences in its table, and about 32% of those were observed once. The top ten clonotypes cover 1.4% of the sample. The CDR3 runs 17 amino acids, cysteine and phenylalanine included. Only the CDR3 DNA stays, 51 bases, in frame from base 1. CDR1 MNHEY and CDR2 SVGAGI are derived from the germline V gene. The axillary draining lymph nodes of breast cancer patients were the source of the lymph node samples.

The sequence came from a female donor with breast cancer. Some clones in this sample may be carry-over from other donors' samples. This chain is built from TRBV6-5 and TRBJ1-3, and 8 bases in between align with TRBD1. The sample comprised axillary lymph node tissue. The encoded CDR3 is CASSHSRQGTGGNTIYF. The DNA sequence is TGTGCCAGCAGTCACTCGAGGCAGGGGACAGGAGGAAACACCATATATTTT.